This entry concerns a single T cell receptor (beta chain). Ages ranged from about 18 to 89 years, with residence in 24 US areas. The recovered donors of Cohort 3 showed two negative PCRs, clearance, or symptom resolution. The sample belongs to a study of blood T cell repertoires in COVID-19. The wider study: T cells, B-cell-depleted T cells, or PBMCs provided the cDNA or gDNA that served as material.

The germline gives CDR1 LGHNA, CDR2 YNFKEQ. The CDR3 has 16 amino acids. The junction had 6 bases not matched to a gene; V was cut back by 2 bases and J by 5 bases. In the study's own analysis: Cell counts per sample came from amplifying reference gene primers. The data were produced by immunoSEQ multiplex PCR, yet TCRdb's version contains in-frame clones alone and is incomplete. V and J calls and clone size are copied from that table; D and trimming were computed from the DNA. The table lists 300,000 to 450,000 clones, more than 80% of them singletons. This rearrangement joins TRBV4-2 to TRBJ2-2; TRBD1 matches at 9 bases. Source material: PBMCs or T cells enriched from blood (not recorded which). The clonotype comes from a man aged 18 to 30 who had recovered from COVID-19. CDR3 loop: CASSQRPGQGTGELFF. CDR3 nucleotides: TGTGCCAGCAGCCAACGGCCGGGACAGGGAACCGGGGAGCTGTTTTTT.